This T cell receptor beta chain is drawn from a study of regulatory and conventional T cells in RAG deficiency. The CDR3 totals 14 residues. Trimming took off 5 bases at V and 4 bases at J, with 15 bases between the two ends. CDR1 and CDR2 (germline): KGHSH, LQKENI. The sorted conventional CD4+ T cells were CD25-low and CD127-high, with genomic DNA sequenced. TCRdb's table, derived via immunoSEQ multiplex PCR, lists solely in-frame clones and lacks some. The data contain 10,000 to 15,000 clones, roughly 93% of them singletons. The sample also formed part of further work on regulatory T cells. That work adds: The primer mix had 52 TRBV and 13 TRBJ primers. Skewed V and J usage and few unique V-J pairs marked patient repertoires, most in Tregs.

Sequencing was performed on CD4+ effector T cells sorted from blood. The chain joins TRBV18 to TRBJ2-7, with D possibly TRBD1 on 6 matching bases. This TCR derives from a human donor in good health. CDR3 loop: CASSTGSGGYEQYF. CDR3 bases: TGTGCCAGCTCAACAGGGAGTGGAGGTTACGAGCAGTACTTC. The variable domain in full, with the rest retrieved from reference TRBV18 and TRBJ2-7, is NAGVMQNPRHLVRRRGQEARLRCSPMKGHSHVYWYRQLPEEGLKFMVYLQKENIIDESGMPKERFSAEFPKEGPSILRIQQVVRGDSAAYFCASSTGSGGYEQYFGPGTRLTVT.